Listed here are 25 T cell receptor beta chains from one sample, sequenced in a study of cytomegalovirus exposure and HLA in healthy donors. Use of 60 Vbeta and 13 Jbeta primers characterized the PCR. Data came from immunoSEQ multiplex PCR; TCRdb stores just in-frame clones and leaves some out. Altogether 150,000 to 200,000 clones are present, 77% being singletons, with the ten largest covering approximately 1.5%. The sample taken for sequencing was PBMCs. The receptors were sampled from a man between 18 and 35 years old in good health and CMV-seronegative.

In nucleotides, the CDR3 is TGTGCCTGGAGTTGGCAGTTAAATGAAAAACTGTTTTTT. Residues: CAWSWQLNEKLFF. This chain links TRBV30 with TRBJ1-4; D uncertain. V was shortened by 2 bases and J by 5 bases, with 9 bases between the two germline ends. This CDR3 spans 13 amino acids. From germline, CDR1 is GTSNPN and CDR2 SVGIG (reference sequence).

J is TRBJ1-5 and V is TRBV5-1, with no clear D. This CDR3 has 14 residues. Germline V gene sequence: CDR1 SGHRS, CDR2 YFSETQ. V lost 0 bases, J lost 9 bases, and 13 bases lay in between. The CDR3, as DNA: TGCGCCAGCAGCTTGGCCGGGATTCACTCGCCCCAGCATTTT. Amino acid sequence: CASSLAGIHSPQHF.

The CDR3 loop reads CSFGTYGETQYF. The CDR3 DNA reads as TGCAGCTTCGGGACTTATGGGGAGACCCAGTACTTC. V is TRBV29-1 and J is TRBJ2-5; a weak D match, TRBD2 (6 bases). CDR1 is SQVTM, CDR2 ANQGSEA, per germline. The CDR3 spans 12 residues. Trimming pared 8 bases from V and 5 bases from J, leaving 15 bases between.

The J gene is TRBJ2-7, the V gene TRBV5-6; TRBD2 matches at 13 bases. The CDR3 consists of 14 residues. V trimming: 4 bases; J trimming: 4 bases; junction bases outside the gene matches: 2. Germline V gives CDR1 SGHDT, CDR2 YYEEEE. CDR3 amino acids: CASSGTSGTYEQYF. DNA for the CDR3: TGTGCCAGCAGCGGGACTAGCGGGACTTACGAGCAGTACTTC.

As regards this clone: Within the sample, other DNA sequences also encode this same CDR3. The chain joins TRBV4-3 to TRBJ2-6; D gene uncertain. This CDR3 is built from 16 residues. The germline V gene has CDR1 LGHNA and CDR2 YSLEER. V gave up 0 bases and J gave up 1 base, with 7 bases separating them. In DNA form, the CDR3 reads TGCGCCAGCAGCCAAGATTTAGCATCTGGGGCCAACGTCCTGACTTTC. Its translation: CASSQDLASGANVLTF.

This clone appeared a few times. The genes are TRBV6-6 and TRBJ2-1; 10 nucleotides match TRBD2. With 6 bases clipped from V and 6 bases from J, the junction kept 8 bases outside the gene matches. The germline gives CDR1 MNHNY, CDR2 SVGAGI (reference sequence). This CDR3 is 15 amino acids long. The DNA for the CDR3 is TGTGCCAGCAGCCCCCTAGCGGGAGCCTCCAATGAGCAGTTCTTC. Translating gives CASSPLAGASNEQFF.

V and J are TRBV13 and TRBJ2-3, with TRBD2 matching over 12 bases. Trimming at V came to 5 bases and at J to 0 bases, leaving 3 bases not matched to a gene. Germline V gene sequence: CDR1 PRHDT, CDR2 FYEKMQ (reference sequence). The CDR3 spans 16 residues. This chain's CDR3 is CASSKLAGGSTDTQYF. DNA for the CDR3: TGTGCCAGCAGCAAACTAGCGGGAGGTAGCACAGATACGCAGTATTTT.

The rearrangement joins TRBV6-1 to TRBJ2-6; D is perhaps TRBD1 (5 bases). From germline, CDR1 is MNHNS and CDR2 SASEGT. There are 15 residues in the CDR3. V was pared by 6 bases and J by 2 bases, with 11 bases between. This CDR3 reads CASSDRSTGANVLTF. The CDR3 DNA is TGTGCCAGCAGCGACAGAAGTACTGGGGCCAACGTCCTGACTTTC.

This rearrangement joins TRBV5-8 to TRBJ2-3; 10 bases are shared with TRBD2. Trimming at V came to 3 bases and at J to 3 bases, leaving 10 bases not matched to a gene. The CDR3 contains 17 residues. Per the germline V gene, CDR1 is SGHTS and CDR2 is YDEGEE. CDR3 sequence reads: CASSYFPGTSETDTQYF. CDR3 DNA: TGTGCCAGCAGCTACTTTCCCGGGACTAGCGAAACAGATACGCAGTATTTT.

This clone was seen only a few times. The rearrangement joins TRBV7-8 to TRBJ2-7, with 11 bases that match TRBD1. Germline lookup yields CDR1 SGHVS and CDR2 FQNEAQ. The CDR3 has 17 residues. J was trimmed by 2 bases and V by 0 bases; bases with no gene match: 6. CDR3 in DNA: TGTGCCAGCAGCTTAGCCTCGGGACAGGGGGTCGCCTACGAGCAGTACTTC. It translates to CASSLASGQGVAYEQYF. Combining the CDR3 with reference TRBV7-8 and TRBJ2-7 gives the whole variable domain GAGVSQSPRYKVAKRGQDVALRCDPISGHVSLFWYQQALGQGPEFLTYFQNEAQLDKSGLPSDRFFAERPEGSVSTLKIQRTQQEDSAVYLCASSLASGQGVAYEQYFGPGTRLTVT.

The gene calls are TRBV4-3 and TRBJ2-5, with a weak D call TRBD2 (6 bases). V dropped 1 base and J dropped 5 bases, with 14 bases sitting between them. CDR1 is LGHNA, CDR2 YSLEER, per germline. The CDR3 totals 15 residues. Here the CDR3 DNA reads TGCGCCAGCAGCCAAGGGGGCGGGGACGGGGAGACCCAGTACTTC. Amino acids: CASSQGGGDGETQYF.

This clone was detected only once. This chain joins TRBV2 and TRBJ1-5; D call uncertain. V was clipped by 1 base and J by 0 bases, with 7 bases between them. CDR1 SNHLY and CDR2 FYNNEI come from the germline V gene. This CDR3 contains 15 residues. The CDR3 nucleotides are TGTGCCAGCAGTGAAGACATATATAGCAATCAGCCCCAGCATTTT. Encoded protein: CASSEDIYSNQPQHF.

The chain recombines TRBV18 with TRBJ1-2, with 7 nucleotides matching TRBD1. V was pared by 3 bases and J by 1 base, with 8 bases of the junction left unmatched. CDR3 length: 16 amino acids. Germline V gene sequence: CDR1 KGHSH, CDR2 LQKENI. The CDR3 protein is CASSPPQGEYNYGYTF. The CDR3 DNA follows: TGTGCCAGCTCACCCCCCCAGGGGGAATATAACTATGGCTACACCTTC.

The chain has TRBV2 and TRBJ2-7; D is perhaps TRBD1 (5 bases). The CDR3 totals 13 residues. Trimming pared 6 bases from V and 7 bases from J, leaving 16 bases between. Germline CDR1 and CDR2: SNHLY and FYNNEI. CDR3 DNA: TGTGCCAGCAGCCAAAGGGGCGATAGGGAGCAGTACTTC. Encoded protein: CASSQRGDREQYF.

This chain joins TRBV7-2 and TRBJ2-7, with 10 positions matching TRBD2. Germline CDR1 and CDR2: SGHTA and FQGNSA. Unmatched junction bases numbered 9, after V lost 6 bases and J lost 4 bases. The CDR3 is made up of 15 amino acids. In DNA, the CDR3 is TGTGCCAGCAGAAAACCCGGGACTAGCGTATACGAGCAGTACTTC. Protein: CASRKPGTSVYEQYF.

The chain carries TRBV7-9 and TRBJ2-7; TRBD1 matches 9 bases. Per germline, CDR1 SEHNR and CDR2 FQNEAQ (reference sequence). The V gene end was trimmed by 4 bases and the J gene end by 12 bases; junction bases not matched to a gene: 13. The CDR3 spans 14 residues. CDR3 in amino acids: CASSSRTGADMLYF. CDR3 in DNA: TGTGCCAGCAGCTCCCGGACAGGGGCCGACATGTTGTACTTC.

The V gene is TRBV4-2, the J gene TRBJ2-5; TRBD1 might be the D (5 bases). V was cut by 4 bases and J by 2 bases, with 14 bases left in between. The V gene's germline CDR1 is LGHNA and CDR2 YNFKEQ. The CDR3 is 15 amino acids. The chain's CDR3 is CASSPEPQGQETQYF. For the CDR3, the DNA is TGTGCCAGCAGCCCGGAACCTCAGGGACAAGAGACCCAGTACTTC.

The chain couples TRBV4-3 to TRBJ2-5, with 12 positions matching TRBD2. V was clipped by 4 bases and J by 1 base; unmatched bases: 7. The CDR3 is 17 residues long. The germline V gene has CDR1 LGHNA and CDR2 YSLEER. The DNA for the CDR3 is TGCGCCAGCAGCCCGGGGCGGACTAGCGGGGTCCAAGAGACCCAGTACTTC. Protein product: CASSPGRTSGVQETQYF.

The V call is TRBV5-4, the J call TRBJ2-3; 15 nucleotides match TRBD2. Germline lookup yields CDR1 SGHNT and CDR2 YYREEE (reference sequence). This CDR3 region has 18 residues. The trim removed 4 bases at V and 1 base at J, leaving 7 bases unmatched. The CDR3 reads CASSRGTSGRPGTDTQYF. CDR3 coding DNA: TGTGCCAGCAGCCGCGGGACTAGCGGGAGGCCGGGCACAGATACGCAGTATTTT.

The chain uses TRBV9 and TRBJ2-1; possibly TRBD2 for D (6 bases). CDR3 length: 15 amino acids. With 4 bases removed from V and 0 bases from J, the gap between germline ends came to 11 bases. Germline assignment: CDR1 SGDLS and CDR2 YYNGEE. This CDR3 reads CASSFSGSSYNEQFF. Written as DNA, the CDR3 is TGTGCCAGCAGCTTTAGCGGAAGCTCCTACAATGAGCAGTTCTTC.

This clone was seen only once. V is TRBV6-1 and J is TRBJ1-6; 11 positions match TRBD1. The V gene's germline CDR1 is MNHNS and CDR2 SASEGT. CDR3 length: 18 residues. The V and J ends lost 4 bases and 1 base, in that order; junction bases with no gene match: 6. CDR3 sequence (DNA): TGTGCCAGCAGTGGAGGGACAGGGGGTACGTCCTATAATTCACCCCTCCACTTT. The encoded protein is CASSGGTGGTSYNSPLHF.

The chain combines TRBV6-4 with TRBJ1-6, with D possibly being TRBD1 (5 bases). Deletions cut 6 bases from V and 5 bases from J, with 14 bases between. The CDR3 is 15 residues long. Germline assignment: CDR1 MRHNA and CDR2 SNTAGT. In DNA, the CDR3 is TGTGCCAGCAGCCCCCAGGGTGGGGATAATTCACCCCTCCACTTT. Protein: CASSPQGGDNSPLHF.

The chain uses TRBV7-3 and TRBJ2-1, with TRBD1 matching 12 bases. Germline V gene lookup returns CDR1 SGHTA and CDR2 FQGTGA. With 5 bases clipped from V and 8 bases from J, the junction kept 7 bases outside the gene matches. This CDR3 comprises 15 residues. The DNA for the CDR3 is TGTGCCAGCAGCAGCCGGGACAGGGGGCGCGATGAGCAGTTCTTC. It encodes CASSSRDRGRDEQFF.

The rearrangement links TRBV7-9 to TRBJ1-1; no clear D gene. V dropped 5 bases and J dropped 1 base, with 8 bases sitting between them. Germline V gene lookup returns CDR1 SEHNR and CDR2 FQNEAQ (reference sequence). The CDR3 length is 13 residues. CDR3 DNA: TGTGCCAGCAGCGGAGAAAAGAACACTGAAGCTTTCTTT. Its protein is CASSGEKNTEAFF.

The J gene is TRBJ2-7, the V gene TRBV7-9; 12 bases map to TRBD2. The CDR3 runs to 17 residues. CDR1 is SEHNR, CDR2 FQNEAQ, per germline (reference sequence). V trimming: 1 base; J trimming: 5 bases; junction bases outside the gene matches: 9. This CDR3 is CASSLVAGLAGYDEQYF. The CDR3, as DNA: TGTGCCAGCAGCTTAGTAGCTGGACTAGCGGGATACGACGAGCAGTACTTC. Looking up the rest from reference TRBV7-9 and TRBJ2-7 gives the full variable domain: DTGVSQNPRHKITKRGQNVTFRCDPISEHNRLYWYRQTLGQGPEFLTYFQNEAQLEKSRLLSDRFSAERPKGSFSTLEIQRTEQGDSAMYLCASSLVAGLAGYDEQYFGPGTRLTVT.